This T cell receptor beta chain is from a study of blood T cells in healthy people across ages. A second roughly 7 to 11 cycle PCR used barcoded and J-beta primers. TCRdb fed the 5' RACE reads into MiXCR, producing one record per CDR3 protein. The top ten clones hold 2.1% of a sample with under 2,000,000 distinct CDR3 sequences, around half of them seen once. The CDR3 runs to 15 residues. The germline gives CDR1 LGHNA, CDR2 YSLEER. Sequenced sample: blood. This TCR was sampled from a woman in her thirties or forties in good health. V usage is TRBV4-3 and J usage is TRBJ2-4; 7 positions agree with TRBD2. The J call may not be correct, given that the DNA end is closer to TRBJ2-7. The CDR3 loop reads CASSQDGAGDYEQYF. The CDR3 DNA reads TGCGCCAGCAGCCAAGACGGGGCGGGGGACTACGAGCAGTACTTC.